The 22 T cell receptor beta chains in this list originate from one sample, sequenced in a study of beta chain features in type 1 diabetes. Their antigens remain unidentified. Study-wide results and caveats: A moderate, significant TCRB CDR3 shortening appeared in type 1 diabetes across four CD4+ subsets.

Reverse transcription of all isolated RNA meant that expressed TCRB transcripts were sequenced. Profiling relied on immunoSEQ multiplex PCR, and the TCRdb table lists in-frame clones only, not all of them. The data show approximately 150,000 clones, more than 60% seen once. Sequencing used naive CD4+ T cells from blood. Source of these receptors: a man aged 25 to 45 with type 1 diabetes.

This chain joins TRBV23-1 and TRBJ1-5; 8 nucleotides align to TRBD1. TRBV23-1 is flagged as an ORF with uncertain function. V shed 4 bases and J 0 bases; nucleotides not matched to a gene: 8. This CDR3 contains 17 residues. The CDR3 DNA reads TGCGCCAGCAGTCGACGGGACAGGTCAAATAGCAATCAGCCCCAGCATTTT. This translates into CASSRRDRSNSNQPQHF.

This chain joins TRBV28 and TRBJ2-7; unclear D gene. The CDR3 is 12 residues long. V was pared by 4 bases and J by 1 base, with 5 bases between. The germline V gene encodes CDR1 MDHEN and CDR2 SYDVKM. The CDR3 here is CASSSVSYEQYF. The CDR3 bases are TGTGCCAGCAGTTCCGTATCCTACGAGCAGTACTTC.

The chain carries TRBV2 and TRBJ2-1, with 8 bases fitting TRBD1. The CDR3 has 14 residues. The V gene end was trimmed by 8 bases and the J gene end by 4 bases; junction bases not matched to a gene: 7. Germline-derived CDR1 and CDR2 are SNHLY and FYNNEI. CDR3 in DNA: TGTGCCAGCGTAGACAGGGGTTCATACAATGAGCAGTTCTTC. Translation gives CASVDRGSYNEQFF. Supplemented by reference TRBV2 and TRBJ2-1, the full variable domain reads EPEVTQTPSHQVTQMGQEVILRCVPISNHLYFYWYRQILGQKVEFLVSFYNNEISEKSEIFDDQFSVERPDGSNFTLKIRSTKLEDSAMYFCASVDRGSYNEQFFGPGTRLTVL.

This clone was seen a handful of times. This sample includes further DNA sequences coding for the same CDR3. The V and J genes are TRBV29-1 and TRBJ2-7; 7 nucleotides match TRBD1. J gave up 0 bases and V 6 bases, and 2 bases lay outside the gene matches. The CDR3 is made up of 12 amino acids. CDR1 is SQVTM, CDR2 ANQGSEA, per germline. The DNA for the CDR3 is TGCAGCGTCGGGACAGTCTCCTACGAGCAGTACTTC. Translated, it gives CSVGTVSYEQYF.

V and J are TRBV9 and TRBJ2-5, with TRBD1 as a possible D gene (5 bases). CDR3 length equals 15 residues. Deletions cut 2 bases from V and 5 bases from J, with 16 bases between. Germline CDR1 and CDR2: SGDLS and YYNGEE. CDR3 DNA: TGTGCCAGCAGCGTTATCCCAGGGCTACAGGAGACCCAGTACTTC. It encodes CASSVIPGLQETQYF.

This clone was counted between two and nine times. The gene calls are TRBV4-1 and TRBJ2-7; 9 nucleotides align to TRBD1. With 0 bases clipped from V and 6 bases from J, the junction kept 9 bases outside the gene matches. This CDR3 contains 16 residues. Germline assignment: CDR1 MGHRA and CDR2 YSYEKL. The CDR3 DNA follows: TGCGCCAGCAGCCAAGAAGGGGGACAGGGAATAGGCGAGCAGTACTTC. This encodes CASSQEGGQGIGEQYF.

The rearrangement joins TRBV7-9 to TRBJ1-2, with D possibly matching TRBD1 (5 bases). Germline CDR1 is SEHNR and CDR2 is FQNEAQ (reference sequence). The V gene lost 6 bases and the J gene lost 1 base, with 18 bases spanning the gap. This CDR3 has 16 amino acids. The CDR3 loop reads CASRKGYSSRNYGYTF. DNA of the CDR3: TGTGCCAGCAGAAAGGGGTATTCCAGTCGTAACTATGGCTACACCTTC.

V is TRBV7-2 and J is TRBJ1-1, with 8 bases fitting TRBD1. Looked up from germline, CDR1 is SGHTA and CDR2 is FQGNSA. J was trimmed by 5 bases and V by 5 bases; bases with no gene match: 7. The CDR3 is 14 residues long. Written as DNA, the CDR3 is TGTGCCAGCAGCGGAGACAGGGGCGCGACTGAAGCTTTCTTT. This gives the protein CASSGDRGATEAFF.

This sequence joins TRBV9 and TRBJ2-2; D may be TRBD1 (6 bases). CDR3 size: 16 residues. Germline lookup yields CDR1 SGDLS and CDR2 YYNGEE. Trimming took off 0 bases at V and 7 bases at J, with 16 bases between the two ends. The CDR3 loop reads CASSVEGRGPGGELFF. CDR3 nucleotides: TGTGCCAGCAGCGTAGAGGGCAGGGGTCCTGGCGGGGAGCTGTTTTTT. Full variable domain (outside the CDR3, taken from reference TRBV9 and TRBJ2-2): DSGVTQTPKHLITATGQRVTLRCSPRSGDLSVYWYQQSLDQGLQFLIQYYNGEERAKGNILERFSAQQFPDLHSELNLSSLELGDSALYFCASSVEGRGPGGELFFGEGSRLTVL.

V gene TRBV29-1 combines with J gene TRBJ2-7; 9 positions match TRBD1. J gave up 1 base and V 3 bases, and 4 bases lay outside the gene matches. The CDR3 has 14 amino acids. The germline V gene has CDR1 SQVTM and CDR2 ANQGSEA. CDR3 in DNA: TGCAGCGTTGACACCGGGACAGGGTCCTACGAGCAGTACTTC. Encoded protein: CSVDTGTGSYEQYF.

There are a few counts of this clone. This chain uses TRBV27 with TRBJ1-2; D remains unclear. The ends were cut back, 5 bases at V and 4 bases at J, with 14 bases in the middle. The germline V gene has CDR1 MNHEY and CDR2 SMNVEV (reference sequence). This CDR3 region has 14 residues. This CDR3 reads CASSPRDRIYGYTF. CDR3 in DNA: TGTGCCAGCAGTCCCCGAGACCGAATCTATGGCTACACCTTC.

Only a few counts were recorded for this clone. V and J are TRBV29-1 and TRBJ1-1; tentative D call: TRBD1 (5 bases). The germline V gene has CDR1 SQVTM and CDR2 ANQGSEA. V lost 7 bases to trimming and J lost 4 bases, with 16 bases between them. The CDR3 loop spans 13 amino acids. CDR3: CSAERQGVTEAFF. CDR3 in DNA: TGCAGCGCCGAACGGCAGGGCGTCACTGAAGCTTTCTTT.

V gene TRBV9 combines with J gene TRBJ2-1; tentative D call: TRBD2 (6 bases). The CDR3 consists of 16 residues. V lost 0 bases and J lost 3, with 13 bases in between. CDR1 is SGDLS and CDR2 is YYNGEE in the germline V gene. This chain's CDR3 is CASSVAVGGGYNEQFF. Written as DNA, the CDR3 is TGTGCCAGCAGCGTAGCGGTCGGGGGAGGCTACAATGAGCAGTTCTTC. Combining the CDR3 with reference TRBV9 and TRBJ2-1 gives the whole variable domain DSGVTQTPKHLITATGQRVTLRCSPRSGDLSVYWYQQSLDQGLQFLIQYYNGEERAKGNILERFSAQQFPDLHSELNLSSLELGDSALYFCASSVAVGGGYNEQFFGPGTRLTVL.

The rearrangement uses TRBV6-5 and TRBJ1-3; no reliable D call. There are 14 residues in the CDR3. In germline, CDR1 is MNHEY, CDR2 SVGAGI. V shed 6 bases and J shed 0 bases, with 9 bases lying between them. The CDR3, as DNA: TGTGCCAGCAGAGCCTCGGCCTCTGGAAACACCATATATTTT. Protein sequence: CASRASASGNTIYF.

The rearrangement uses TRBV7-9 and TRBJ1-2, with no clear D. Between the trimmed V and J ends, which lost 1 base and 8 bases, there was a span of 8 bases. Germline V lookup: CDR1 SEHNR, CDR2 FQNEAQ (reference sequence). This CDR3 spans 12 amino acids. CDR3 bases: TGTGCCAGCAGCTTAGGGGTGGAGGGCTACACCTTC. It yields the protein CASSLGVEGYTF.

The V and J genes are TRBV21-1 and TRBJ1-2. TRBV21-1 is a pseudogene segment. This CDR3 region has 10 residues. CDR3 bases: TGTGCCAGCAGCAAGGAGGGCTACACCTTC. Protein product: CASSKEGYTF.

V and J are TRBV29-1 and TRBJ2-1, with 9 bases aligning to TRBD2. The germline V gene encodes CDR1 SQVTM and CDR2 ANQGSEA. The length of the CDR3 is 13 residues. V shed 7 bases, J shed 6 bases, and the junction held 7 bases outside the gene matches. CDR3 region: CSAAGGPSNEQFF. The CDR3, as DNA: TGCAGCGCTGCGGGGGGGCCTTCCAATGAGCAGTTCTTC.

This clone showed up just once. The chain employs TRBV14 and TRBJ2-5, with TRBD1 identical over 10 bases. The CDR3 contains 16 residues. CDR1 and CDR2 from the germline V gene are SGHDN and FVKESK. J lost 3 bases, V lost 1 base, and 5 bases had no gene match. The DNA of the CDR3 is TGTGCCAGCAGCCAAGTTCCGGGACAGGGGAAAGAGACCCAGTACTTC. This sequence encodes CASSQVPGQGKETQYF.

The J gene is TRBJ2-5, the V gene TRBV9; 11 bases map to TRBD2. The germline gives CDR1 SGDLS, CDR2 YYNGEE. V was clipped by 4 bases and J by 5 bases; unmatched bases: 7. The CDR3 covers 15 residues. CDR3 region: CASSPRLAGYETQYF. CDR3 coding DNA: TGTGCCAGCAGCCCAAGACTAGCGGGGTATGAGACCCAGTACTTC.

Here the CDR3 reads CASSSGPAAYEQYF. CDR3 coding DNA: TGTGCCAGCAGCTCCGGGCCCGCGGCCTACGAGCAGTACTTC. The chain has TRBV11-3 and TRBJ2-7; D is ambiguous. V shed 4 bases and J shed 2 bases, with 12 bases lying between them. Germline V gene sequence: CDR1 SGHNT, CDR2 YENEEA. The CDR3 loop spans 14 amino acids.

The chain is built from TRBV7-9 and TRBJ1-4, with D perhaps matching TRBD1 (6 bases). This CDR3 spans 14 amino acids. The V end lost 3 bases, the J end lost 8 bases, and 13 bases lay between the germline ends. In germline, CDR1 is SEHNR, CDR2 FQNEAQ (reference sequence). As DNA, the CDR3 is TGTGCCAGCAGCTTGGACAGTCATCAGGAAAAACTGTTTTTT. This translates into CASSLDSHQEKLFF.

The gene calls are TRBV29-1 and TRBJ2-5, with 8 bases that match TRBD1. The CDR3 has 13 amino acids. Germline loops: CDR1 SQVTM, CDR2 ANQGSEA. The V gene end was trimmed by 6 bases and the J gene end by 8 bases; junction bases not matched to a gene: 11. The CDR3 bases are TGCAGCGTGGACAGGGTGAGGAGGGGAACCCAGTACTTC. Translating it yields CSVDRVRRGTQYF.